This TCR beta chain is drawn from a study of spatial heterogeneity in lung cancer. Study details: Sequencing consistently turned up more beta-chain sequences than alpha-chain sequences. Study results and limitations: Tumor mutation counts were tracked by expanded intratumoral alpha and beta TCR counts.

This clonotype was seen at least ten times. Its antigen remains unknown. Time point of the sample: sample taken at primary tumor resection. Patients with untreated early-stage non-small cell lung cancer, numbering around 71, were the donors. Researchers sequenced whole RNA taken from tumor, nontumor lung or frozen PBMC without sorting. This CDR3 has 15 residues. Germline V gives CDR1 MNHEY, CDR2 SMNVEV (reference sequence). V was pared by 3 bases and J by 5 bases, with 9 bases of the junction left unmatched. TCRdb reprocessed the 5' RACE reads with MiXCR, giving one entry per CDR3 protein. The table shows about 13,000 distinct CDR3 sequences, with less than 8% occurring only once.

This receptor was obtained from a female donor with early-stage non-small cell lung cancer. The chain carries TRBV27 and TRBJ1-1; 7 bases match TRBD1. The specimen was lung tumor tissue, collected at surgery. The CDR3 DNA follows: TGTGCCAGCAGTTTCGCCAGGGGGGGTTGGACTGAAGCTTTCTTT. It translates to CASSFARGGWTEAFF.